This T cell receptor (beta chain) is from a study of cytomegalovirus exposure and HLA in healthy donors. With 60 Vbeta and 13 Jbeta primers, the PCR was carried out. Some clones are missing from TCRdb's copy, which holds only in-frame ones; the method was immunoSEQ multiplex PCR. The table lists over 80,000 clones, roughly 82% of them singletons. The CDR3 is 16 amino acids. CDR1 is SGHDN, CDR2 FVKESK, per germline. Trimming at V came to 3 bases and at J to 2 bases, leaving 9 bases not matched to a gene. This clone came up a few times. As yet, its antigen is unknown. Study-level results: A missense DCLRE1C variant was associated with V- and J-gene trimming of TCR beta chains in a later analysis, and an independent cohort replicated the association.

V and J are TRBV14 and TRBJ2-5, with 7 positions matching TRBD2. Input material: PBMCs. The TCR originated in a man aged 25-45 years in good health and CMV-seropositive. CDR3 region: CASSHRTSPRQETQYF. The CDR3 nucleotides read TGTGCCAGCAGCCATCGGACTAGTCCGCGACAAGAGACCCAGTACTTC.